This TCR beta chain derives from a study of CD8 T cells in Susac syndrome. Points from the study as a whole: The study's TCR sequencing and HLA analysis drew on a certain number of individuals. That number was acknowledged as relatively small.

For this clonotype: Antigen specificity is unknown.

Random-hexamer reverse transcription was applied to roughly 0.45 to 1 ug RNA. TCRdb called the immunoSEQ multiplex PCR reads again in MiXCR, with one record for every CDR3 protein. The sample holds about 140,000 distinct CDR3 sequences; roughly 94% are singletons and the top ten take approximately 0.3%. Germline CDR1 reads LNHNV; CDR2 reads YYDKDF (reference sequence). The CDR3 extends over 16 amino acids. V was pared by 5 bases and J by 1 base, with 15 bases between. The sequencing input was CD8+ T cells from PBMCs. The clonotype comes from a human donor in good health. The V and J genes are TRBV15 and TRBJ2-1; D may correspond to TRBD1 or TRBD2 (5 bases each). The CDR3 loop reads CATSGTRTQSYNEQFF. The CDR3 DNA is TGTGCCACCAGCGGGACCCGGACCCAGTCCTACAATGAGCAGTTCTTC. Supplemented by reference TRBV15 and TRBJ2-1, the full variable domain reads DAMVIQNPRYQVTQFGKPVTLSCSQTLNHNVMYWYQQKSSQAPKLLFHYYDKDFNNEADTPDNFQSRRPNTSFCFLDIRSPGLGDTAMYLCATSGTRTQSYNEQFFGPGTRLTVL.